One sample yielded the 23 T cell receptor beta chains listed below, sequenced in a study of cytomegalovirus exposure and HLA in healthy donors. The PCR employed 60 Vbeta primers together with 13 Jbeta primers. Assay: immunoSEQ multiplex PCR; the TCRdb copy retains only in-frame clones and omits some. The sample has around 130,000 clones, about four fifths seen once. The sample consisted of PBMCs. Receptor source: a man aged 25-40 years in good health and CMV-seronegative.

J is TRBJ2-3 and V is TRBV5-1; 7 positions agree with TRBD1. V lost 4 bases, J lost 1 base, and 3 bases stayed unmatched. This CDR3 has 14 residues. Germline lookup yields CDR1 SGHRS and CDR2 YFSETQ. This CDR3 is CASSIGQGTDTQYF. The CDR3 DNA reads TGCGCCAGCAGCATAGGACAGGGCACAGATACGCAGTATTTT.

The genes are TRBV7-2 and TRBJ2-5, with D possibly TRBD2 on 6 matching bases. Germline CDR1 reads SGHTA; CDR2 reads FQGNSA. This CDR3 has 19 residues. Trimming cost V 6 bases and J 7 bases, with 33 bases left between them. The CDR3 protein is CASSDDDPNWGEGGGTQYF. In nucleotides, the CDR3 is TGTGCCAGCAGTGACGATGACCCCAACTGGGGGGAAGGAGGTGGGACCCAGTACTTC.

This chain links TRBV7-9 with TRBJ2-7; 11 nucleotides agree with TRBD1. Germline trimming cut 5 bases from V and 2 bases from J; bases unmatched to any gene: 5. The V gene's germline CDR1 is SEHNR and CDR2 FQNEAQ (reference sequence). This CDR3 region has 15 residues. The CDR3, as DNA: TGTGCCAGCAGCGACCGGGACAGGGGGACCTACGAGCAGTACTTC. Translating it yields CASSDRDRGTYEQYF. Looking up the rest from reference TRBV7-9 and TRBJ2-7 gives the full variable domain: DTGVSQNPRHKITKRGQNVTFRCDPISEHNRLYWYRQTLGQGPEFLTYFQNEAQLEKSRLLSDRFSAERPKGSFSTLEIQRTEQGDSAMYLCASSDRDRGTYEQYFGPGTRLTVT.

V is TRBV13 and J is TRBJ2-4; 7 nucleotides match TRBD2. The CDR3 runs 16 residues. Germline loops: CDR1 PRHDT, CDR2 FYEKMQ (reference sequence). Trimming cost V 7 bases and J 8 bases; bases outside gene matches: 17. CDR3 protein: CASTPGRGPRDDIQYF. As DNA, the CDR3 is TGTGCCAGCACCCCGGGGAGGGGCCCCCGGGATGACATTCAGTACTTC.

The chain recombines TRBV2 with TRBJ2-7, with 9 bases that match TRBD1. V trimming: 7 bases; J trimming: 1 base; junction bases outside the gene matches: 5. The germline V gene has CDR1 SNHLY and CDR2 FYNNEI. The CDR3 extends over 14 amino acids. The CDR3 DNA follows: TGTGCCAGCACCCGGGACAGGGCTTCCTACGAGCAGTACTTC. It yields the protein CASTRDRASYEQYF.

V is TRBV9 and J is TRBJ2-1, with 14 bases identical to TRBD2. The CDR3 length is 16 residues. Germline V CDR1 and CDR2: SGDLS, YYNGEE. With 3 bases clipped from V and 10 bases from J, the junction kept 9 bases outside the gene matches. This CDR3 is CASSAPGLAGAREQFF. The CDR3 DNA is TGTGCCAGCAGCGCGCCGGGACTAGCGGGAGCTAGGGAGCAGTTCTTC.

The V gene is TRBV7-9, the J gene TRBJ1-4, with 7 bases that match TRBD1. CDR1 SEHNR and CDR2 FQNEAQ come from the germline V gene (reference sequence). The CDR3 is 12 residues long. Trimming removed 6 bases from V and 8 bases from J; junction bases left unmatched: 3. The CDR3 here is CASRGQKEKLFF. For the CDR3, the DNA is TGTGCCAGCAGGGGACAGAAAGAAAAACTGTTTTTT.

The CDR3 sequence is CASSLYLTDNEQFF. CDR3 nucleotide sequence: TGTGCCAGCAGTTTATACCTCACGGACAATGAGCAGTTCTTC. The chain links TRBV28 to TRBJ2-1; D gene ambiguous. Per the germline V gene, CDR1 is MDHEN and CDR2 is SYDVKM. V was shortened by 1 base and J by 5 bases, with 9 bases between the two germline ends. The CDR3 contains 14 residues.

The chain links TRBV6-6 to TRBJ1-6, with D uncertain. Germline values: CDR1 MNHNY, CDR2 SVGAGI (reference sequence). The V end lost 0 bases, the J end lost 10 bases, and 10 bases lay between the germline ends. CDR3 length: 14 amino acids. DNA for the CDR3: TGTGCCAGCAGTTACTCGAATGGAGGATCACCCCTCCACTTT. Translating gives CASSYSNGGSPLHF.

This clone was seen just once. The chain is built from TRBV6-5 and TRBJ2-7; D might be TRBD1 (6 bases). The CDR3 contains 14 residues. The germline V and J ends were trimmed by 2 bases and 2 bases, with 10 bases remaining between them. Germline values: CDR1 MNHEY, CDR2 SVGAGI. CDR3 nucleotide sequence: TGTGCCAGCAGTTACGGGACACCAGCCTACGAGCAGTACTTC. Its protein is CASSYGTPAYEQYF.

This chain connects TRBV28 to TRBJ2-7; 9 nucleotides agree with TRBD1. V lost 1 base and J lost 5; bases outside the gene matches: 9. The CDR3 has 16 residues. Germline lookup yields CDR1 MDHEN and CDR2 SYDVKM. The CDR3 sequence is CASSLSAGQGRDEQYF. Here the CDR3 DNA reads TGTGCCAGCAGTTTATCTGCGGGACAGGGTAGGGACGAGCAGTACTTC. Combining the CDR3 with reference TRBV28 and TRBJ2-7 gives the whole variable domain DVKVTQSSRYLVKRTGEKVFLECVQDMDHENMFWYRQDPGLGLRLIYFSYDVKMKEKGDIPEGYSVSREKKERFSLILESASTNQTSMYLCASSLSAGQGRDEQYFGPGTRLTVT.

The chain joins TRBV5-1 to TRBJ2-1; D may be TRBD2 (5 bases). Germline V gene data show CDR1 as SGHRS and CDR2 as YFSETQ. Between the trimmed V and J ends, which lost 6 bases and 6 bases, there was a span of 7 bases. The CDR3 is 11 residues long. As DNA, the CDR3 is TGCGCCAGCACCCGGGGCAATGAGCAGTTCTTC. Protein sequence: CASTRGNEQFF.

CDR3 DNA sequence: TGTGCCCGAAGACAGGGGTACCAGCCCCAGCATTTT. Amino acid sequence: CARRQGYQPQHF. This rearrangement joins TRBV28 to TRBJ1-5, with 8 bases that match TRBD1. V was clipped by 11 bases and J by 7 bases; unmatched bases: 7. Germline V CDR1 and CDR2: MDHEN, SYDVKM. This CDR3 spans 12 amino acids. Filled out from reference TRBV28 and TRBJ1-5, the complete variable domain reads DVKVTQSSRYLVKRTGEKVFLECVQDMDHENMFWYRQDPGLGLRLIYFSYDVKMKEKGDIPEGYSVSREKKERFSLILESASTNQTSMYLCARRQGYQPQHFGDGTRLSIL.

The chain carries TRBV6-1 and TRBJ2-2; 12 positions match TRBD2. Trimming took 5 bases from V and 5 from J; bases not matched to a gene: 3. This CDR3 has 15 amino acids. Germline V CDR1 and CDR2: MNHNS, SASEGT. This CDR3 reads CASSWTSGATGELFF. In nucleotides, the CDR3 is TGTGCCAGCAGTTGGACTAGCGGGGCAACCGGGGAGCTGTTTTTT.

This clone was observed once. CDR3 DNA: TGCGCCAGCAGTGATTCGTCAGGGTATTGGATGGGCTACACCTTC. Residues: CASSDSSGYWMGYTF. The rearrangement uses TRBV10-2 and TRBJ1-2; tentatively, D is TRBD1 (5 bases). In germline, CDR1 is WSHSY, CDR2 SAAADI. The CDR3 spans 15 residues. V dropped 3 bases and J dropped 8 bases, with 19 bases sitting between them.

The CDR3 DNA is TGCGCCAGCAGCTTGGCTTCTCCGGGACAGGGGAGCCGTGGCTACACCTTC. The encoded protein is CASSLASPGQGSRGYTF. The chain uses TRBV5-1 and TRBJ1-2; TRBD1 matches 10 bases. Per germline, CDR1 SGHRS and CDR2 YFSETQ. Unmatched junction bases numbered 12, after V lost 0 bases and J lost 7 bases. This CDR3 region has 17 residues.

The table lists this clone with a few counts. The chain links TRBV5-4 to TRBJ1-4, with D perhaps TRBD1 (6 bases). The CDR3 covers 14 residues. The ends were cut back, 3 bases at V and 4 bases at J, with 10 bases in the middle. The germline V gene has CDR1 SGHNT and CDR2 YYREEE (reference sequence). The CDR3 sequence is CASSSQGRNEKLFF. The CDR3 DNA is TGTGCCAGCAGCTCACAGGGCCGTAATGAAAAACTGTTTTTT.

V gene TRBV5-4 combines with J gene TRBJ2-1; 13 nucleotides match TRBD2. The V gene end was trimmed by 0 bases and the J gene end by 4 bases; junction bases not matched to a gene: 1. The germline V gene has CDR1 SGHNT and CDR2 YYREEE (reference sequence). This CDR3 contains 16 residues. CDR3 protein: CASSLEGLAGYNEQFF. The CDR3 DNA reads TGTGCCAGCAGCTTGGAGGGACTAGCGGGATACAATGAGCAGTTCTTC.

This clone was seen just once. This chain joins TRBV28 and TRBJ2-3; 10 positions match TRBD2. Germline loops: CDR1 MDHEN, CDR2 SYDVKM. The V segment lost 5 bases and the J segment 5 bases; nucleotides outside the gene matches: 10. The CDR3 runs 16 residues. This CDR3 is CASSDASGSGGDTQYF. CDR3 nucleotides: TGTGCCAGCAGTGACGCTAGCGGGAGTGGAGGAGATACGCAGTATTTT.

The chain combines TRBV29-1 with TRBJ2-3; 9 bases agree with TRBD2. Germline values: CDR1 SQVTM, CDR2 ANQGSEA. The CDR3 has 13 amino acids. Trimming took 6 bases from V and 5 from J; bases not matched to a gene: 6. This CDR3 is CSVAGGTKDTQYF. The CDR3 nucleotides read TGCAGCGTGGCGGGGGGGACAAAAGATACGCAGTATTTT.

CDR3 bases: TGTGCCAGCAGCTTGGGGGGGACAGGGGCAAAGACCCAGTACTTC. Protein product: CASSLGGTGAKTQYF. The gene calls are TRBV5-6 and TRBJ2-5; TRBD1 matches at 10 bases. V dropped 0 bases and J dropped 6; count of bases not matched to a gene: 5. In germline, CDR1 is SGHDT, CDR2 YYEEEE. The CDR3 extends over 15 amino acids.

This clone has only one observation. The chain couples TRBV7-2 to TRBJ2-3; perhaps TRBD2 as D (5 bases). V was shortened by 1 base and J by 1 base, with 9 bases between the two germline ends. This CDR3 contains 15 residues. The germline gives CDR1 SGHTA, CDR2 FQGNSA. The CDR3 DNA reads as TGTGCCAGCAGCTTAGGGGTGGGAGGCACAGATACGCAGTATTTT. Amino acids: CASSLGVGGTDTQYF.

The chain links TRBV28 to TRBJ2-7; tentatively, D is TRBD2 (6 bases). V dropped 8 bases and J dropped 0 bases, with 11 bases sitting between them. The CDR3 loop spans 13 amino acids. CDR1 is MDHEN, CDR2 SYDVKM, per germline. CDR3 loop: CASWGAGSYEQYF. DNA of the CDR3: TGTGCCAGCTGGGGAGCGGGCTCCTACGAGCAGTACTTC.